Listed here are 5 T cell receptor beta chains from one sample, sequenced in a study of blood T cell repertoires in COVID-19. TCRdb's copy holds only in-frame clones and misses some; the assay was immunoSEQ multiplex PCR. The data contain roughly 190,000 clones, 65% to 90% of them singletons. Sequencing input: PBMCs or T cells enriched from blood (not recorded which). The receptors originated from an older woman with acute COVID-19.

The gene calls are TRBV5-4 and TRBJ2-1; 10 bases match TRBD2. The CDR3 is made up of 20 amino acids. J lost 1 base, V lost 3 bases, and 16 bases had no gene match. Per germline, CDR1 SGHNT and CDR2 YYREEE (reference sequence). CDR3 protein: CASSSRVAVAGGQSYNEQFF. CDR3 in DNA: TGTGCCAGCAGCTCCCGGGTTGCGGTAGCGGGGGGCCAGTCCTACAATGAGCAGTTCTTC.

This CDR3 reads CASSQDLGTASQPQHF. The CDR3 region has the DNA TGTGCCAGCAGCCAAGATCTGGGGACAGCCTCTCAGCCCCAGCATTTT. The chain joins TRBV4-2 to TRBJ1-5, with TRBD1 matching 7 bases. The CDR3 is 16 amino acids. V shed 0 bases, J shed 6 bases, and the junction held 8 bases outside the gene matches. Looked up from germline, CDR1 is LGHNA and CDR2 is YNFKEQ.

CDR3 nucleotides: TGTGCCAGCAGCAGGGGGCGCCAAGAGACCCAGTACTTC. Residues: CASSRGRQETQYF. The gene calls are TRBV12-3 or TRBV12-4 and TRBJ2-5, with 8 bases matching TRBD1. With 6 bases clipped from V and 1 base from J, the junction kept 1 base outside the gene matches. The CDR3 is made up of 13 amino acids.

The genes are TRBV5-1 and TRBJ2-3; 12 nucleotides match TRBD2. Germline trimming cut 3 bases from V and 5 bases from J; bases unmatched to any gene: 7. Germline V gene data show CDR1 as SGHRS and CDR2 as YFSETQ. CDR3 length equals 16 residues. The chain's CDR3 is CASSSGLAGKVDTQYF. As DNA, the CDR3 is TGCGCCAGCAGCTCTGGACTAGCGGGGAAGGTAGATACGCAGTATTTT.

The V gene is TRBV7-2, the J gene TRBJ1-1; 10 bases are a match to TRBD1. Germline V gives CDR1 SGHTA, CDR2 FQGNSA. V was pared by 5 bases and J by 1 base, with 4 bases of the junction left unmatched. This CDR3 comprises 15 residues. The CDR3: CASSTWTGGNTEAFF. CDR3 sequence (DNA): TGTGCCAGCAGCACGTGGACAGGGGGGAACACTGAAGCTTTCTTT.